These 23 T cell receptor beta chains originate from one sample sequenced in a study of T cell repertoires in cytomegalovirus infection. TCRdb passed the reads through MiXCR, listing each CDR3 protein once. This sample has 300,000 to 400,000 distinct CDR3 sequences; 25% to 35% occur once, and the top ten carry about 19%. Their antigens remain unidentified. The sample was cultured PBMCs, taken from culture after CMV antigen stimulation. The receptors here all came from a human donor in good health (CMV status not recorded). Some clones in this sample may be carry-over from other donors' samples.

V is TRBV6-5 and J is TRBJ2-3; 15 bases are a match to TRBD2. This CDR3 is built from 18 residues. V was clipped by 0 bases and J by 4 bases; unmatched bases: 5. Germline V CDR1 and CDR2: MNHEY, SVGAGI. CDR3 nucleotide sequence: TGTGCCAGCAGTTACTCCGGACTAGCGGGAGGGCCCGCAGATACGCAGTATTTT. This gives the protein CASSYSGLAGGPADTQYF.

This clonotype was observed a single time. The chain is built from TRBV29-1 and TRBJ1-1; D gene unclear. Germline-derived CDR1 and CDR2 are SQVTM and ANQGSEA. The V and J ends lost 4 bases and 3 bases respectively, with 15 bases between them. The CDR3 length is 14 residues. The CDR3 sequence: CSVGLDSEDTEAFF. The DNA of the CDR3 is TGCAGCGTTGGGTTGGATTCCGAGGACACTGAAGCTTTCTTT.

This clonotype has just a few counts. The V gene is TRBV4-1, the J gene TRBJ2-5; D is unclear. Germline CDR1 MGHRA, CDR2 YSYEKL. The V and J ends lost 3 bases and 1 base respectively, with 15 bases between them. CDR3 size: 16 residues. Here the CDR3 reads CASSHPIARTQETQYF. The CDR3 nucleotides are TGCGCCAGCAGCCACCCCATCGCGCGTACCCAAGAGACCCAGTACTTC.

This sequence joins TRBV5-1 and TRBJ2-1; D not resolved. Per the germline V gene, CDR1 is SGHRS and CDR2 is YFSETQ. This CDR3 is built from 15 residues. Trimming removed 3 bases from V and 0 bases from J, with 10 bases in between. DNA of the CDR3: TGCGCCAGCAGCTCGGTCTCGAGCTCCTACAATGAGCAGTTCTTC. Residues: CASSSVSSSYNEQFF.

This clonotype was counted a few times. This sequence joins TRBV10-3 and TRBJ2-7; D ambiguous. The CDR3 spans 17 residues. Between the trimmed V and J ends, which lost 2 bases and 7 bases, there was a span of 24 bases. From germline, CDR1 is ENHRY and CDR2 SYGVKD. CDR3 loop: CAISEADPTWIVPEQYF. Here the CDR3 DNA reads TGTGCCATCAGTGAGGCGGACCCGACCTGGATCGTCCCGGAGCAGTACTTC.

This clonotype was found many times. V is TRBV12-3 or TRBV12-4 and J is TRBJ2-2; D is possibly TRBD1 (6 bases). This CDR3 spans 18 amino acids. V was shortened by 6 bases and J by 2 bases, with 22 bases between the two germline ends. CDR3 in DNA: TGTGCCAGCAGATCAATCTACCCGGACGGGACAAACACCGGGGAGCTGTTTTTT. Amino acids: CASRSIYPDGTNTGELFF.

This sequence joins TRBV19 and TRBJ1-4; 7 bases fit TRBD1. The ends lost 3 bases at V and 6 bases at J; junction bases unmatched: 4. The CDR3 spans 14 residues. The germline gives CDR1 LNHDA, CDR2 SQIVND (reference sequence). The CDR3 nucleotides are TGTGCCAGTAGTATGGAAAGGGGGCATGAAAAACTGTTTTTT. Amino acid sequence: CASSMERGHEKLFF.

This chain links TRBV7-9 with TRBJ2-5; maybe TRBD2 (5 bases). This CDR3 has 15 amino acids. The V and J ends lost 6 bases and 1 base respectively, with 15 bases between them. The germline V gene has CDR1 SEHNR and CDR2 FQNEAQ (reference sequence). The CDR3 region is CASRPDLGVQETQYF. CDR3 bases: TGTGCCAGCAGGCCTGACCTCGGGGTCCAAGAGACCCAGTACTTC.

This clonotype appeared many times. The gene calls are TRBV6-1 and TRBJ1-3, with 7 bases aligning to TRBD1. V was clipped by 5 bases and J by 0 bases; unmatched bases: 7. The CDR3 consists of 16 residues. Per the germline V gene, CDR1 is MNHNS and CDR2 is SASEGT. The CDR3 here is CASSPRDSHSGNTIYF. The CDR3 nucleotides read TGTGCCAGCAGTCCTAGGGACAGCCACTCTGGAAACACCATATATTTT.

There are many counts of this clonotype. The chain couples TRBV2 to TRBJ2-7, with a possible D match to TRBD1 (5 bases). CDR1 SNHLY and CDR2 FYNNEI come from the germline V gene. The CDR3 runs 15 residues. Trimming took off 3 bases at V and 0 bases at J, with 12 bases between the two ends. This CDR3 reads CASSDQGQSSYEQYF. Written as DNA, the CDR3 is TGTGCCAGCAGTGATCAGGGCCAGAGCTCCTACGAGCAGTACTTC.

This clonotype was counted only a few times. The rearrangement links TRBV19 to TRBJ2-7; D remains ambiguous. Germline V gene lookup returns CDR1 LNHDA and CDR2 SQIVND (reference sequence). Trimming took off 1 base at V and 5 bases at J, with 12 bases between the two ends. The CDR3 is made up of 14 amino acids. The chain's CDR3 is CASSIGRVWHEQYF. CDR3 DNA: TGTGCCAGTAGTATAGGGCGAGTGTGGCACGAGCAGTACTTC.

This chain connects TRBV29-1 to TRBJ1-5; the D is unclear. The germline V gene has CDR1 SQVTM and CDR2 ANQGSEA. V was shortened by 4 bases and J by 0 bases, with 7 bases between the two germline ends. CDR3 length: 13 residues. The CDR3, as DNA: TGCAGCGTTGGAGATAATAGCAATCAGCCCCAGCATTTT. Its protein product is CSVGDNSNQPQHF.

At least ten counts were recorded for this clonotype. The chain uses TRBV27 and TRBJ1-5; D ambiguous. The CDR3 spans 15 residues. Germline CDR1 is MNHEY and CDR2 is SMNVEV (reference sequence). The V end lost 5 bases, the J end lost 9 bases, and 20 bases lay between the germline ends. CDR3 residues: CASSPLGLWGVPQHF. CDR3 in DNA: TGTGCCAGCAGTCCCCTTGGACTTTGGGGAGTGCCCCAGCATTTT.

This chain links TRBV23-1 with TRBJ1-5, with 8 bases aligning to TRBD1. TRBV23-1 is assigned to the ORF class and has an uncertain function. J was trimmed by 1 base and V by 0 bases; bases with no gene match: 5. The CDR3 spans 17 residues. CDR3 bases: TGCGCCAGCAGTCAATCCCCGACAGGGGCGAGCAATCAGCCCCAGCATTTT. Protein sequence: CASSQSPTGASNQPQHF.

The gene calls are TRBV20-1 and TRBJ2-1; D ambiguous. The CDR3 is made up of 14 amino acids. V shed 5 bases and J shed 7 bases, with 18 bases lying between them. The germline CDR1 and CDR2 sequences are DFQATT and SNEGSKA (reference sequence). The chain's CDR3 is CSAPGVGGSNEQFF. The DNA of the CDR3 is TGCAGTGCTCCCGGTGTAGGTGGGTCAAATGAGCAGTTCTTC.

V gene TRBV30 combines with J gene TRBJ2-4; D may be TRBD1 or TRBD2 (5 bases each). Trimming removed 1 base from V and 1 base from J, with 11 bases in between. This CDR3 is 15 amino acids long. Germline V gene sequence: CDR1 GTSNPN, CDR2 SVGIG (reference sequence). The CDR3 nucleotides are TGTGCCTGGAGTGGGGACCTGAGGGCCAAAAACATTCAGTACTTC. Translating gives CAWSGDLRAKNIQYF. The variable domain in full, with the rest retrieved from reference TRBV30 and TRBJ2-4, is SQTIHQWPATLVQPVGSPLSLECTVEGTSNPNLYWYRQAAGRGLQLLFYSVGIGQISSEVPQNLSASRPQDRQFILSSKKLLLSDSGFYLCAWSGDLRAKNIQYFGAGTRLSVL.

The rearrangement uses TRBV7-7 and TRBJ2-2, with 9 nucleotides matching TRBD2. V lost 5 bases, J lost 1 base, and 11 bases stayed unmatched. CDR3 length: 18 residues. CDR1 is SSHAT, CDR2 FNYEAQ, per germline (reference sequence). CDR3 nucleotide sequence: TGTGCCAGCAGCCCCCGTAGTAGCGGGGGAATGAACACCGGGGAGCTGTTTTTT. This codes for CASSPRSSGGMNTGELFF.

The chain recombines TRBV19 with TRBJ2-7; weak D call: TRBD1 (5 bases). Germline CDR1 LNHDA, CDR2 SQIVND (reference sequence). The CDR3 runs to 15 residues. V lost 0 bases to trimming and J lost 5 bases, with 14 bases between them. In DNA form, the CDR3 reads TGTGCCAGTAGTATAGAGGTGGTAGGGGCCAACGAGCAGTACTTC. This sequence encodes CASSIEVVGANEQYF.

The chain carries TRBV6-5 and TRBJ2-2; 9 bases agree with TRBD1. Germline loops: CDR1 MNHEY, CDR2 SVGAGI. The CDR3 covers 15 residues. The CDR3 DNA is TGTGCGGCGAAGTCGGGACAGGGTAACACCGGGGAGCTGTTTTTT. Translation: CAAKSGQGNTGELFF.

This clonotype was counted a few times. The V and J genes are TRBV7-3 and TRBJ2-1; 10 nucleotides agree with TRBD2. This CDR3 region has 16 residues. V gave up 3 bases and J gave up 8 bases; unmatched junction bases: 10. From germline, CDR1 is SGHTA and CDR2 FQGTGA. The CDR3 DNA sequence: TGTGCCAGCAGCTTCCGGGGGGCTAGCGGGGGACATGAGCAGTTCTTC. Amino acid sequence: CASSFRGASGGHEQFF.

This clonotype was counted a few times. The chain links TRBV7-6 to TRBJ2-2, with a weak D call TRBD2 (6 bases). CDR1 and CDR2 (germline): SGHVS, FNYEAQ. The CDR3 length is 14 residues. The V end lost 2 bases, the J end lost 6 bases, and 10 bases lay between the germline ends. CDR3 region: CASSLMWGAGELFF. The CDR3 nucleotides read TGTGCCAGCAGCTTAATGTGGGGGGCCGGGGAGCTGTTTTTT.

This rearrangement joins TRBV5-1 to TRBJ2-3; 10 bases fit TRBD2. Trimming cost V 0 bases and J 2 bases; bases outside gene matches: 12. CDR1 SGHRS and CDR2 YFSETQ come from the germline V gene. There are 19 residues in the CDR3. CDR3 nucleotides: TGCGCCAGCAGCTTGGAGCCGGGACTAGCGCCCCATCCCACAGATACGCAGTATTTT. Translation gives CASSLEPGLAPHPTDTQYF. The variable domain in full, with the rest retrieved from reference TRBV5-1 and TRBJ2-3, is KAGVTQTPRYLIKTRGQQVTLSCSPISGHRSVSWYQQTPGQGLQFLFEYFSETQRNKGNFPGRFSGRQFSNSRSEMNVSTLELGDSALYLCASSLEPGLAPHPTDTQYFGPGTRLTVL.

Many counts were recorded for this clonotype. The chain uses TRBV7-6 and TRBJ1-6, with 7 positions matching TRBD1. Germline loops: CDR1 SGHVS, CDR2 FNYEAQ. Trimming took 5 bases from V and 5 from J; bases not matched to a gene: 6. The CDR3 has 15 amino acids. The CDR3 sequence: CASSPRDSDNSPLHF. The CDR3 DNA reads TGTGCCAGCAGCCCCCGGGACAGCGATAATTCACCCCTCCACTTT.